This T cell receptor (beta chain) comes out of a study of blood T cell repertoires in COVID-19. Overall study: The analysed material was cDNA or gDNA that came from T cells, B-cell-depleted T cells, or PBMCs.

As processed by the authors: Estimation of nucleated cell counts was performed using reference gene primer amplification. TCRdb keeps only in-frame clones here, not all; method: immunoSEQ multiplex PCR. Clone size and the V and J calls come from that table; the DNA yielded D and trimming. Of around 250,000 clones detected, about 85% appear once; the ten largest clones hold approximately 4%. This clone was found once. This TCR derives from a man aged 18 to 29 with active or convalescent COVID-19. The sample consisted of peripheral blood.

CDR3 in amino acids: CASSQGLAGLDEQFF. The CDR3 DNA reads TGTGCCAGCAGCCAAGGACTAGCGGGATTAGATGAGCAGTTCTTC. J is TRBJ2-1 and V is TRBV4-2, with 11 bases aligning to TRBD2. The CDR3 loop spans 15 amino acids. Germline V gene lookup returns CDR1 LGHNA and CDR2 YNFKEQ. With 1 base clipped from V and 8 bases from J, the junction kept 4 bases outside the gene matches.